What follows are 20 T cell receptor beta chains derived from one specimen sequenced in a study of early T cells in non-severe SARS-CoV-2 infection. TCRdb re-analysed the 5' RACE reads in MiXCR, keeping a single row per CDR3 protein. The table includes roughly 81,000 distinct CDR3 sequences, about 6.5% detected once. The sequenced material came from whole blood. These receptor sequences come from an adult who was a healthcare worker with PCR-confirmed SARS-CoV-2 infection or an uninfected control (not recorded which).

A few counts support this clonotype. The rearrangement links TRBV10-1 to TRBJ2-2; D is possibly TRBD1 or TRBD2 (6 bases each). In germline, CDR1 is WNHNN, CDR2 SYGVQD (reference sequence). There are 13 residues in the CDR3. V shed 7 bases and J shed 4 bases, with 10 bases lying between them. CDR3 coding DNA: TGCGCCAGCATGGGGGGCCCCACCGGGGAGCTGTTTTTT. Translating it yields CASMGGPTGELFF.

The CDR3 sequence is CASSLAGDAYEQYF. The CDR3 bases are TGCGCCAGCAGCTTAGCGGGAGATGCCTACGAGCAGTACTTC. The chain combines TRBV5-1 with TRBJ2-7; 8 bases fit TRBD2. J lost 2 bases, V lost 2 bases, and 3 bases had no gene match. The germline V gene encodes CDR1 SGHRS and CDR2 YFSETQ. The CDR3 is 14 amino acids.

This clonotype showed up many times. The chain links TRBV30 to TRBJ2-7; perhaps D is TRBD1 or TRBD2 (5 bases each). Trimming stripped 1 base from V and 0 bases from J, with 16 bases between. Germline V CDR1 and CDR2: GTSNPN, SVGIG (reference sequence). The CDR3 runs 16 residues. CDR3 coding DNA: TGTGCCTGGAGTGACGGGCCCCTGGGACGCTCCTACGAGCAGTACTTC. Protein: CAWSDGPLGRSYEQYF. Full variable domain (rest looked up from reference TRBV30 and TRBJ2-7): SQTIHQWPATLVQPVGSPLSLECTVEGTSNPNLYWYRQAAGRGLQLLFYSVGIGQISSEVPQNLSASRPQDRQFILSSKKLLLSDSGFYLCAWSDGPLGRSYEQYFGPGTRLTVT.

This clonotype was seen more than once but under ten times. The V and J genes are TRBV18 and TRBJ2-2, with TRBD1 as a possible D gene (6 bases). The CDR3 runs 15 residues. From germline, CDR1 is KGHSH and CDR2 LQKENI. The V end was cut by 3 bases, the J end by 7 bases, with 15 bases between. The CDR3 DNA is TGTGCCAGCTCACCGGGAGTACAGGGCGTCGGGGAGCTGTTTTTT. It yields the protein CASSPGVQGVGELFF.

This clonotype turned up a few times. The J gene is TRBJ2-2, the V gene TRBV27; the D gene is possibly TRBD1 (5 bases). Per the germline V gene, CDR1 is MNHEY and CDR2 is SMNVEV (reference sequence). The CDR3 runs 15 residues. Trimming removed 8 bases at V and 6 bases at J, with 19 bases between. The CDR3 nucleotides are TGTGCCAGCTCTTCGAAGGGGATGGTTGCCGGGGAGCTGTTTTTT. This encodes CASSSKGMVAGELFF.

This clonotype was counted between two and nine times. This rearrangement joins TRBV28 to TRBJ2-7; unclear D gene. V shed 7 bases and J shed 0 bases, with 7 bases lying between them. This CDR3 contains 12 residues. The germline V gene encodes CDR1 MDHEN and CDR2 SYDVKM. The CDR3 region is CASIGNSYEQYF. DNA of the CDR3: TGTGCCAGCATCGGTAACTCCTACGAGCAGTACTTC.

The chain links TRBV10-1 to TRBJ2-7, with D possibly matching TRBD1 (6 bases). Germline-derived CDR1 and CDR2 are WNHNN and SYGVQD (reference sequence). The length of the CDR3 is 13 residues. With 8 bases removed from V and 1 base from J, the gap between germline ends came to 12 bases. This CDR3 reads CASLQGQSYEQYF. For the CDR3, the DNA is TGCGCCAGCTTACAGGGTCAATCCTACGAGCAGTACTTC.

V usage is TRBV20-1 and J usage is TRBJ1-1; no clear D. CDR1 is DFQATT, CDR2 SNEGSKA, per germline (reference sequence). Trimming took 5 bases from V and 1 from J, leaving 11 bases between them. CDR3 length: 13 residues. The CDR3 region has the DNA TGCAGTGCTCGGGAGACCTCGAACACTGAAGCTTTCTTT. This translates into CSARETSNTEAFF.

This clonotype was seen at least ten times. The genes are TRBV6-1 and TRBJ2-7; TRBD2 might be the D (6 bases). The CDR3 totals 16 residues. The V gene's germline CDR1 is MNHNS and CDR2 SASEGT. The ends were cut back, 6 bases at V and 0 bases at J, with 18 bases in the middle. In DNA form, the CDR3 reads TGTGCCAGCAGAAATCAGTCGGCGGGAAGCTCCTACGAGCAGTACTTC. This encodes CASRNQSAGSSYEQYF.

This clonotype was seen many times. V gene TRBV4-1 combines with J gene TRBJ2-3; weak D call: TRBD2 (6 bases). Germline V gives CDR1 MGHRA, CDR2 YSYEKL. CDR3 length: 17 residues. Trimming shortened V by 0 bases and J by 3 bases, and 16 bases separated the two germline ends. CDR3 sequence: CASSQEGGLARTDTQYF. CDR3 sequence (DNA): TGCGCCAGCAGCCAAGAGGGTGGCCTAGCGAGGACAGATACGCAGTATTTT.

In its sample, this clonotype was seen many times. The rearrangement joins TRBV20-1 to TRBJ1-5, with a tentative D call TRBD1 (6 bases). Germline V lookup: CDR1 DFQATT, CDR2 SNEGSKA (reference sequence). The CDR3 extends over 15 amino acids. Trimming shortened V by 3 bases and J by 2 bases, and 14 bases separated the two germline ends. The CDR3 coding sequence is TGCAGTGCTAGTATAGGGGGGGGAGGCAATCAGCCCCAGCATTTT. Amino acids: CSASIGGGGNQPQHF.

This clonotype has just a few counts. V is TRBV10-1 and J is TRBJ2-7; D is possibly TRBD1 (5 bases). Germline V gene data show CDR1 as WNHNN and CDR2 as SYGVQD (reference sequence). V lost 0 bases to trimming and J lost 2 bases, with 11 bases between them. CDR3 length equals 15 residues. CDR3 amino acids: CASSESTRATYEQYF. CDR3 DNA sequence: TGCGCCAGCAGTGAGTCGACCAGGGCAACCTACGAGCAGTACTTC.

The chain is built from TRBV5-6 and TRBJ2-5, with a possible D match to TRBD1 (6 bases). The CDR3 has 16 amino acids. The V end was cut by 5 bases, the J end by 3 bases, with 20 bases between. Per the germline V gene, CDR1 is SGHDT and CDR2 is YYEEEE. The CDR3 spells CASSYRQASYKETQYF. In DNA, the CDR3 is TGTGCCAGCAGTTACCGACAGGCAAGCTACAAAGAGACCCAGTACTTC.

This clonotype has at least ten counts. The gene calls are TRBV27 and TRBJ2-1; weak D call: TRBD2 (5 bases). The CDR3 is made up of 14 amino acids. Germline V lookup: CDR1 MNHEY, CDR2 SMNVEV (reference sequence). V was clipped by 5 bases and J by 6 bases, with 14 bases between them. Written as DNA, the CDR3 is TGTGCCAGCAGTGCGTGGACTGGAACCAATGAGCAGTTCTTC. It yields the protein CASSAWTGTNEQFF.

Concerning this clonotype: This may stem from a read error, because a much larger clone lies one nucleotide away. The chain employs TRBV30 and TRBJ2-3, with D possibly matching TRBD1 (6 bases). Trimming removed 5 bases at V and 4 bases at J, with 10 bases between. The length of the CDR3 is 12 residues. Germline V lookup: CDR1 GTSNPN, CDR2 SVGIG (reference sequence). Written as DNA, the CDR3 is TGTGCCTGGCAGGGGCAGTCAGATACGCAGTATTTT. Translating it yields CAWQGQSDTQYF.

This rearrangement joins TRBV5-8 to TRBJ1-6; D is ambiguous. This CDR3 is built from 15 residues. Per the germline V gene, CDR1 is SGHTS and CDR2 is YDEGEE. Trimming cost V 4 bases and J 9 bases, with 17 bases left between them. The CDR3 loop reads CASSMPERALSPLHF. The CDR3 region has the DNA TGTGCCAGCAGCATGCCAGAGAGGGCACTTTCACCCCTCCACTTT.

This clonotype was counted many times. The chain combines TRBV24-1 with TRBJ2-1; D uncertain. The V gene's germline CDR1 is KGHDR and CDR2 SFDVKD. V shed 5 bases and J shed 8 bases, with 12 bases lying between them. The CDR3 is 13 amino acids. CDR3 nucleotide sequence: TGTGCCACCAGTGTGGGGTCAGGCGATGAGCAGTTCTTC. Translating it yields CATSVGSGDEQFF.

This clonotype appeared a few times. This chain connects TRBV20-1 to TRBJ1-2, with 7 bases identical to TRBD1. CDR1 and CDR2 (germline): DFQATT, SNEGSKA (reference sequence). This CDR3 region has 13 residues. J gave up 0 bases and V 3 bases, and 1 base lay outside the gene matches. CDR3 protein: CSASDRANYGYTF. The CDR3 nucleotides read TGCAGTGCTAGTGACAGGGCTAACTATGGCTACACCTTC.

The chain recombines TRBV7-2 with TRBJ1-5; D remains ambiguous. This CDR3 has 14 amino acids. Germline V lookup: CDR1 SGHTA, CDR2 FQGNSA. V was pared by 2 bases and J by 4 bases, with 9 bases between. The CDR3, as DNA: TGTGCCAGCAGCTTAAAAGGGAATAATCAGCCCCAGCATTTT. Its protein is CASSLKGNNQPQHF.

This clonotype was recorded many times. The chain has TRBV6-1 and TRBJ1-6; the D gene is possibly TRBD1 (5 bases). The V gene's germline CDR1 is MNHNS and CDR2 SASEGT. The V end was cut by 4 bases, the J end by 7 bases, with 14 bases between. This CDR3 contains 15 residues. CDR3 amino acids: CASSGGTHGNSPLHF. The CDR3 DNA follows: TGTGCCAGCAGTGGCGGGACTCACGGGAATTCACCCCTCCACTTT.